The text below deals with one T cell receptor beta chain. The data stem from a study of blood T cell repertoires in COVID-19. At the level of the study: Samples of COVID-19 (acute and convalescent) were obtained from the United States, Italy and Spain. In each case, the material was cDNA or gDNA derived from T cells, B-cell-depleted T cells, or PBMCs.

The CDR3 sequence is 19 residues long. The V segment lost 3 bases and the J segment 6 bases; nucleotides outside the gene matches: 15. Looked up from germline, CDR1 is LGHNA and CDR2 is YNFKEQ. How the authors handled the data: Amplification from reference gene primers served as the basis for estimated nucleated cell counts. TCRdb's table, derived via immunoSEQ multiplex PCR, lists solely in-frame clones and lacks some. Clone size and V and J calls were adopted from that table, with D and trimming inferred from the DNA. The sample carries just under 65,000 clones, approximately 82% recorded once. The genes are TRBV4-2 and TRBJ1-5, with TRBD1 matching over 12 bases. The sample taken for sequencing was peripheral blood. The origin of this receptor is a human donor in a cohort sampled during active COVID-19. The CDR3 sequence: CASSHVKAAGQGAAQPQHF. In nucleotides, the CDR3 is TGTGCCAGCAGCCATGTAAAAGCCGCGGGACAGGGGGCAGCTCAGCCCCAGCATTTT.